This T cell receptor beta chain comes out of a study of T cell repertoires in cytomegalovirus infection. One entry per CDR3 protein, called by TCRdb with MiXCR from the reads. The sample yields around 170,000 distinct CDR3 sequences, under 20% seen once. As to this clonotype: Its antigen is unidentified.

Whole-study findings and limits: Identification of carriers of CMV plus the relevant HLA was performed using cumulative public TCR beta family frequency. What dominated the ex vivo response were HLA-C-restricted CMV-specific TCR beta clonotypes.

Sequencing input: CD8+ T cells from PBMCs. The clonotype originates from a human donor in good health (CMV status not recorded). Some clones in this sample may be carry-over from other donors' samples.

The CDR3 protein is CASSALSGAYNEQFF. DNA of the CDR3: TGTGCCAGCAGCGCCTTGAGCGGTGCCTACAATGAGCAGTTCTTC. The rearrangement links TRBV11-3 to TRBJ2-1; TRBD2 is a possible D gene (5 bases). The CDR3 is 15 amino acids. Germline CDR1 SGHNT, CDR2 YENEEA. Trimming left V 5 bases short and J 2 bases short, with 13 bases between.